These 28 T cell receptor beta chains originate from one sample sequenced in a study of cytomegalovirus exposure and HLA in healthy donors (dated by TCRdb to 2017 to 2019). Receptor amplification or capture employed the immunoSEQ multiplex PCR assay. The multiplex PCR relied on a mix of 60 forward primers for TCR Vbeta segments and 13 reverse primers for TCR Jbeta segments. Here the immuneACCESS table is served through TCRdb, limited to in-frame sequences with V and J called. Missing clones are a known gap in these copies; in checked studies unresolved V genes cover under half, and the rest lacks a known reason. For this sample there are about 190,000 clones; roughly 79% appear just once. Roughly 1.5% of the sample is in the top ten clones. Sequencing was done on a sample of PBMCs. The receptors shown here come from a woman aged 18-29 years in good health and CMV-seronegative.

The CDR3 coding sequence is TGTGCCATGGGGGTAGCGGCCTACAATGAGCAGTTCTTC. Translation gives CAMGVAAYNEQFF. The rearrangement joins TRBV10-3 to TRBJ2-1; tentative D call: TRBD2 (6 bases). CDR3 length: 13 residues. From germline, CDR1 is ENHRY and CDR2 SYGVKD. Trimming left V 9 bases short and J 2 bases short, with 11 bases between.

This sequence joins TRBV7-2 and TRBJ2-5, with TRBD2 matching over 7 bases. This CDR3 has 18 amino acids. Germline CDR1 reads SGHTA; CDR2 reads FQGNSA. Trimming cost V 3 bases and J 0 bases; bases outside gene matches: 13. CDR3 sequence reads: CASSFPRASGEYQETQYF. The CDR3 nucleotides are TGTGCCAGCAGCTTCCCACGGGCTAGCGGAGAGTACCAAGAGACCCAGTACTTC.

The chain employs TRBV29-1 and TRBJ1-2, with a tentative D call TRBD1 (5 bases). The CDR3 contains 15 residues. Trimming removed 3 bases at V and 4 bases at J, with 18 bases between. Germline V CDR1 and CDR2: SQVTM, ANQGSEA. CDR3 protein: CSVEWVGGYGYGYTF. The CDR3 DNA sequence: TGCAGCGTTGAGTGGGTCGGGGGTTACGGCTATGGCTACACCTTC.

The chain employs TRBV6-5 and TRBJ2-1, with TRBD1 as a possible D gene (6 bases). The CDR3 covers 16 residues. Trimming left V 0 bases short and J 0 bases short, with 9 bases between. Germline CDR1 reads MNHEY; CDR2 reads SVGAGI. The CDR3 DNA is TGTGCCAGCAGTTACTCGTTAGGGGGCTCCTACAATGAGCAGTTCTTC. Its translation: CASSYSLGGSYNEQFF.

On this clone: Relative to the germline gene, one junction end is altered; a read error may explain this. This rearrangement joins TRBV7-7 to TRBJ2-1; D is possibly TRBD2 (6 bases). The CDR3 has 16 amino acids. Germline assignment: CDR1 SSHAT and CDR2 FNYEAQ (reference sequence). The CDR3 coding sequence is TGTGCTAGCAGCGAACTTACGGGGGAGGTATACAATGAGCAGTTCTTC. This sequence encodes CASSELTGEVYNEQFF.

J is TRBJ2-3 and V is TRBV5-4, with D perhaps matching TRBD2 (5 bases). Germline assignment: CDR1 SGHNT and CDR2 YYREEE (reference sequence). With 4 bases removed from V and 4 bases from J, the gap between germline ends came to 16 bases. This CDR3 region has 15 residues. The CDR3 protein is CASSPTRVWADTQYF. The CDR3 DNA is TGTGCCAGCAGCCCTACGCGGGTGTGGGCAGATACGCAGTATTTT. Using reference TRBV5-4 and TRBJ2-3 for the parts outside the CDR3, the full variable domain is ETGVTQSPTHLIKTRGQQVTLRCSSQSGHNTVSWYQQALGQGPQFIFQYYREEENGRGNFPPRFSGLQFPNYSSELNVNALELDDSALYLCASSPTRVWADTQYFGPGTRLTVL.

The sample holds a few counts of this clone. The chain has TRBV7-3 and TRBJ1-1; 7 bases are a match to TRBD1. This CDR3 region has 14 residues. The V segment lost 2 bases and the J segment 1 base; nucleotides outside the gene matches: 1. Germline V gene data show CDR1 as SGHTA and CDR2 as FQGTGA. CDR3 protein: CASSLGTANTEAFF. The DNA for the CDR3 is TGTGCCAGCAGCTTAGGGACAGCGAACACTGAAGCTTTCTTT. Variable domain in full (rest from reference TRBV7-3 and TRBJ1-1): GAGVSQTPSNKVTEKGKYVELRCDPISGHTALYWYRQSLGQGPEFLIYFQGTGAADDSGLPNDRFFAVRPEGSVSTLKIQRTERGDSAVYLCASSLGTANTEAFFGQGTRLTVV.

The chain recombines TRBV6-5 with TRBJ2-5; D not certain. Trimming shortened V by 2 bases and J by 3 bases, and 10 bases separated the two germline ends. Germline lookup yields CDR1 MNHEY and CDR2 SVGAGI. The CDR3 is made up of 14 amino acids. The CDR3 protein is CASSYTGTKETQYF. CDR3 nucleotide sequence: TGTGCCAGCAGTTACACGGGTACTAAAGAGACCCAGTACTTC.

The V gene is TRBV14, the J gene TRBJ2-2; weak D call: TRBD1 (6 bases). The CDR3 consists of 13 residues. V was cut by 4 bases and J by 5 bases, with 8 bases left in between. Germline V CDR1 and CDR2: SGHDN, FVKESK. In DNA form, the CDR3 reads TGTGCCAGCAGCCCAAGGGGGACCGGGGAGCTGTTTTTT. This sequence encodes CASSPRGTGELFF. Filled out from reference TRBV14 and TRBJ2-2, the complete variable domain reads EAGVTQFPSHSVIEKGQTVTLRCDPISGHDNLYWYRRVMGKEIKFLLHFVKESKQDESGMPNNRFLAERTGGTYSTLKVQPAELEDSGVYFCASSPRGTGELFFGEGSRLTVL.

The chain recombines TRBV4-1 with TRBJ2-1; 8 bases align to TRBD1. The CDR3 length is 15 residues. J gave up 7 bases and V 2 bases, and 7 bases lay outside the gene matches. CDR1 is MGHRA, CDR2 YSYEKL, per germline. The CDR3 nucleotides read TGCGCCAGCAGCCAACCCCGGGACAGGAATAATGAGCAGTTCTTC. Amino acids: CASSQPRDRNNEQFF.

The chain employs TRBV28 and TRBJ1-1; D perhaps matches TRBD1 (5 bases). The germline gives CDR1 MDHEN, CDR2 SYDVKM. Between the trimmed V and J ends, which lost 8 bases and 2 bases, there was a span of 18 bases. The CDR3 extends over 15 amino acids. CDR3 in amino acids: CASPGFQGSNTEAFF. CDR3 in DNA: TGTGCCAGCCCCGGGTTCCAGGGATCCAACACTGAAGCTTTCTTT. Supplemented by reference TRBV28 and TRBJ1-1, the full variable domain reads DVKVTQSSRYLVKRTGEKVFLECVQDMDHENMFWYRQDPGLGLRLIYFSYDVKMKEKGDIPEGYSVSREKKERFSLILESASTNQTSMYLCASPGFQGSNTEAFFGQGTRLTVV.

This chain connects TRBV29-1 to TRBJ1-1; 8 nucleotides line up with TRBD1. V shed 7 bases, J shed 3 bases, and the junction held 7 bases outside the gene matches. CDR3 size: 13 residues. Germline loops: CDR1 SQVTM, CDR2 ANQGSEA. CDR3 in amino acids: CSARTGRYTEAFF. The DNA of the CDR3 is TGCAGCGCCCGGACAGGGAGGTACACTGAAGCTTTCTTT.

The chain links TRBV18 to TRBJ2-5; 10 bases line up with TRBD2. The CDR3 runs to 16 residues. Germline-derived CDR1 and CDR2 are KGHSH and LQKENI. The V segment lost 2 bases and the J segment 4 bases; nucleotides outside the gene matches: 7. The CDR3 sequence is CASSPKLAGIGETQYF. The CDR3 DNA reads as TGTGCCAGCTCACCAAAACTAGCGGGAATAGGAGAGACCCAGTACTTC. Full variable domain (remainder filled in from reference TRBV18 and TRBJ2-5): NAGVMQNPRHLVRRRGQEARLRCSPMKGHSHVYWYRQLPEEGLKFMVYLQKENIIDESGMPKERFSAEFPKEGPSILRIQQVVRGDSAAYFCASSPKLAGIGETQYFGPGTRLLVL.

CDR3 DNA: TGTGCCAGCAGTTTACTGACCGGGACAGGGGGTAATGGCTACACCTTC. This sequence encodes CASSLLTGTGGNGYTF. The J gene is TRBJ1-2, the V gene TRBV28, with 11 nucleotides matching TRBD1. Germline trimming cut 2 bases from V and 6 bases from J; bases unmatched to any gene: 8. CDR3 size: 16 residues. From germline, CDR1 is MDHEN and CDR2 SYDVKM.

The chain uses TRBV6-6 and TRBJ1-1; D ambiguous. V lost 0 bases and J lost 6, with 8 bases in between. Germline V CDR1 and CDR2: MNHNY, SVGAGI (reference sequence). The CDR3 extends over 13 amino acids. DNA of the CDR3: TGTGCCAGCAGTTACTCGGAGGGTTCTGAAGCTTTCTTT. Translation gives CASSYSEGSEAFF.

The CDR3 loop reads CASSYGRSNQPQHF. The CDR3 DNA is TGTGCCAGCAGTTACGGCAGAAGCAATCAGCCCCAGCATTTT. The rearrangement joins TRBV6-5 to TRBJ1-5, with D unclear. Deletions cut 2 bases from V and 1 base from J, with 6 bases between. Germline CDR1 is MNHEY and CDR2 is SVGAGI. The CDR3 is made up of 14 amino acids.

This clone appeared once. The CDR3 loop reads CASSLGSGSGNQPQHF. The CDR3 nucleotides are TGTGCCAGCAGCTTAGGTTCAGGGTCAGGCAATCAGCCCCAGCATTTT. This chain joins TRBV7-9 and TRBJ1-5; a possible D gene is TRBD1 (5 bases). Germline CDR1 SEHNR, CDR2 FQNEAQ (reference sequence). V dropped 1 base and J dropped 2 bases, with 12 bases sitting between them. This CDR3 contains 16 residues.

In DNA form, the CDR3 reads TGTGCCACCAGCGGACACCGCAATCAGCCCCAGCATTTT. Protein: CATSGHRNQPQHF. The chain employs TRBV15 and TRBJ1-5; D might be TRBD1 (5 bases). Germline V gene data show CDR1 as LNHNV and CDR2 as YYDKDF (reference sequence). Trimming removed 5 bases from V and 2 bases from J, with 7 bases in between. The CDR3 spans 13 residues.

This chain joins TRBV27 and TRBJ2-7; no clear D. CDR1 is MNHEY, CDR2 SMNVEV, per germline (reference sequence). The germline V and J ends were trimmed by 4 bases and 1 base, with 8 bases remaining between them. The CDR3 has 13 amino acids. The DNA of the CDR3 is TGTGCCAGCAGTTCTGGCTTTTCCTACGAGCAGTACTTC. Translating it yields CASSSGFSYEQYF.

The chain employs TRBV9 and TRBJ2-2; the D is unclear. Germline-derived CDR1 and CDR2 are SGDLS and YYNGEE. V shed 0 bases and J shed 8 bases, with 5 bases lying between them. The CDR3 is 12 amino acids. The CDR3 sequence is CASSVVTGELFF. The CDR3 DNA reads TGTGCCAGCAGCGTAGTAACAGGGGAGCTGTTTTTT. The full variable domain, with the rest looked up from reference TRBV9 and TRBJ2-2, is DSGVTQTPKHLITATGQRVTLRCSPRSGDLSVYWYQQSLDQGLQFLIQYYNGEERAKGNILERFSAQQFPDLHSELNLSSLELGDSALYFCASSVVTGELFFGEGSRLTVL.

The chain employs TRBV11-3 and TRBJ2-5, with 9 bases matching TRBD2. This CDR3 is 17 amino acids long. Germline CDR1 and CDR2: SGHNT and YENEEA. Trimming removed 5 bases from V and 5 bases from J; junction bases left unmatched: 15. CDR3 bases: TGTGCCAGCAGCCCAGGAGTCGGCGGGGGGGATGGGGAGACCCAGTACTTC. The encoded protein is CASSPGVGGGDGETQYF.

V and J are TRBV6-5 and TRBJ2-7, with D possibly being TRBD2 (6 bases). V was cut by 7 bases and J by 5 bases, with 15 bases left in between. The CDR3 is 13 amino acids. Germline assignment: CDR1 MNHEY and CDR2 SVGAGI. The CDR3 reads CASTGWGVDEQYF. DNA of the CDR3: TGTGCCAGCACCGGGTGGGGGGTGGACGAGCAGTACTTC.

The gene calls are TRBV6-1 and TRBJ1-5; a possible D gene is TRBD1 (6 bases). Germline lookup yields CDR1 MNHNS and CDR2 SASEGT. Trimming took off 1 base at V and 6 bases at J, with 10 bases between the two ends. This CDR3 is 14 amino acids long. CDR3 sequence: CASSEGRGSQPQHF. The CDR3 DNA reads TGTGCCAGCAGTGAAGGCAGGGGTTCTCAGCCCCAGCATTTT.

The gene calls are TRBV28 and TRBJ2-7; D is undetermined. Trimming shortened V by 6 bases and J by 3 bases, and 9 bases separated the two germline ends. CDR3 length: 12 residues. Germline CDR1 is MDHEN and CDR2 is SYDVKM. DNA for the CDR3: TGTGCCAGCAGCCCCGGGTTCTACGAGCAGTACTTC. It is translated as CASSPGFYEQYF.

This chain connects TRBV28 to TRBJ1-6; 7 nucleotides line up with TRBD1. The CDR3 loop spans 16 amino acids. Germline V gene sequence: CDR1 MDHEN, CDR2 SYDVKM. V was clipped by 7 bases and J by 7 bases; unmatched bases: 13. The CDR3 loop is CASTLTGSRLNSPLHF. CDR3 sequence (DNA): TGTGCCAGCACCCTGACAGGGAGTAGACTCAATTCACCCCTCCACTTT.

The CDR3 bases are TGTGCCAGCAGCACCCGGACAGGGGGCGTTACCGGGGAGCTGTTTTTT. This encodes CASSTRTGGVTGELFF. V and J are TRBV7-9 and TRBJ2-2; 11 positions agree with TRBD1. CDR3 length equals 16 residues. CDR1 and CDR2 (germline): SEHNR, FQNEAQ (reference sequence). V gave up 5 bases and J gave up 5 bases; unmatched junction bases: 7.

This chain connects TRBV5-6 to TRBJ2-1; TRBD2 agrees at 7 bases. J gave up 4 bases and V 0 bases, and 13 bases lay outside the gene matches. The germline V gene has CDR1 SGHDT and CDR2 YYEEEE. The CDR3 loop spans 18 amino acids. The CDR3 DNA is TGTGCCAGCAGCTTGGGGGGAGGTGGGAGGGTGAGGTACAATGAGCAGTTCTTC. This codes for CASSLGGGGRVRYNEQFF.

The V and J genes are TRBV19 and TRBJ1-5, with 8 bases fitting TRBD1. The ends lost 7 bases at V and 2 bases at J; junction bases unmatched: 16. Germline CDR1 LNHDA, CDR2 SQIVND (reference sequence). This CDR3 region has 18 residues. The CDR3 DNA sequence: TGTGCCAGTACCCGAAAGTCTACTCAGGGGGCGCGCAATCAGCCCCAGCATTTT. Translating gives CASTRKSTQGARNQPQHF.